These T cell receptor beta chains were read from a single sample in a study of cytotoxic CD8 clonotypes in ibrutinib-treated CLL. Only in-frame clones appear in the TCRdb table, and some are missing; sequencing was by immunoSEQ multiplex PCR. The sample has about 84,000 clones, more than 70% seen once. The starting material was PBMCs, obtained before ibrutinib treatment. The receptors derive from a human donor with chronic lymphocytic leukemia. Each CDR3 is given with its conserved first and last residue. D genes are given only for firm matches. Clone size appears in some rows only: once, few, many, or a class for an expanded clone.

clone_size	v_call	j_call	d_call	cdr3_nt	cdr3_aa
.	TRBV5-6	TRBJ2-2	TRBD2	TGTGCCAGCAGCCCCCGAGCGGGAGATTTTTTCGGGGAGCTGTTTTTT	CASSPRAGDFFGELFF
.	TRBV5-6	TRBJ1-2	.	TGTGCCAGCAGCTCCAACCCCGGGCTCTTGGGCTATGGCTACACCTTC	CASSSNPGLLGYGYTF
.	TRBV5-1	TRBJ1-2	.	TGCGCCAGCAGCCCCCTCTCAGGCCCTAACTATGGCTACACCTTC	CASSPLSGPNYGYTF
.	TRBV10-1	TRBJ2-1	.	TGCGCCAGCAGAGCTGGTAGCAAGGGCGGGTCTTCCTACAATGAGCAGTTCTTC	CASRAGSKGGSSYNEQFF
.	TRBV11-3	TRBJ1-2	.	TGTGCCAGCAGCTTAGGAGGGACAAGGAGCGACTATGGCTACACCTTC	CASSLGGTRSDYGYTF
.	TRBV19	TRBJ2-7	.	TGTGCCAGTAGTATGGCTTTGGGGAGATACGAGCAGTACTTC	CASSMALGRYEQYF
.	TRBV15	TRBJ2-1	.	TGTGCCACCAGCAGGGCACTGAGCTCCTACAATGAGCAGTTCTTC	CATSRALSSYNEQFF
.	TRBV30	TRBJ2-3	.	TGTGCCTGGAGTAAGTCGGGGGATACGCAGTATTTT	CAWSKSGDTQYF
.	TRBV28	TRBJ1-4	.	TGTGCCAGCAGGCCGAGTCCAGGACTTAATGAAAAACTGTTTTTT	CASRPSPGLNEKLFF
.	TRBV9	TRBJ1-2	.	TGTGCCAGCAGCGACCCTAAGGGGTATGAGACAAATGGCTACACCTTC	CASSDPKGYETNGYTF
.	TRBV5-1	TRBJ1-1	.	TGCGCCAGCAGCTTTACGGGAATGAACACTGAAGCTTTCTTT	CASSFTGMNTEAFF
.	TRBV6-1	TRBJ1-3	.	TGTGCCAGCAGTGAATTTTTTAGTGGGTCTGGAAACACCATATATTTT	CASSEFFSGSGNTIYF
.	TRBV28	TRBJ1-5	.	TGTGCCAGCAGCCCACTGCGAAATCAGCCCCAGCATTTT	CASSPLRNQPQHF
.	TRBV5-1	TRBJ2-2	TRBD2	TGCGCCAGCAGCTTGGAAGCCCCAGGAAGCGGGGGCGGGACCGGGGAGCTGTTTTTT	CASSLEAPGSGGGTGELFF
.	TRBV29-1	TRBJ1-1	.	TGCAGCGTTGATTTGGGGGGAGAGAACACTGAAGCTTTCTTT	CSVDLGGENTEAFF
.	TRBV6-5	TRBJ2-6	.	TGTGCCAGCAGTCTTGAGGGGTCTGGGGCCAACGTCCTGACTTTC	CASSLEGSGANVLTF
.	TRBV7-3	TRBJ2-2	TRBD2	TGTGCCAGCAGCTTAAATCCTAGCGGAGACACCGGGGAGCTGTTTTTT	CASSLNPSGDTGELFF
few	TRBV6-6	TRBJ2-1	.	TGTGCCAGCAGTTACTCGCGCGGGAATGAGCAGTTCTTC	CASSYSRGNEQFF
once	TRBV7-9	TRBJ1-1	.	TGTGCCAGCAGCTTGCCGTTGCTAATTACTGAAGCTTTCTTT	CASSLPLLITEAFF
once	TRBV18	TRBJ1-1	.	TGTGCCAGCTCACGACGACAGGCTCTGAACACTGAAGCTTTCTTT	CASSRRQALNTEAFF
.	TRBV28	TRBJ2-7	.	TGTGCCAGCAGTTTATGGACGAAGGGACACAGCTCCTACGAGCAGTACTTC	CASSLWTKGHSSYEQYF
.	TRBV12-5	TRBJ2-3	.	TGTGCTAGTGGACTTTTCTCTAGCACAGATACGCAGTATTTT	CASGLFSSTDTQYF